This T cell receptor (beta chain) was recorded in a study of CD8 T cells in ankylosing spondylitis. The CDR3 is made up of 15 amino acids. V was trimmed by 1 base and J by 8 bases, leaving 15 bases between them. Germline CDR1 and CDR2: SGHDN and FVKESK. This clonotype was counted many times. The antigen is not known. By quantitative 5'-RACE with molecular barcodes, the TCR beta libraries were made. TCRdb analysed the 5' RACE reads with MiXCR anew, one entry per CDR3 protein. This sample yields 200,000 to 250,000 distinct CDR3 sequences, of which around a quarter are seen a single time; 6.6% belongs to the top ten. Study-level results: In ankylosing spondylitis patients, matched synovial fluid reportedly showed significant enrichment of disease-linked clones.

Sequencing used blood, either unsorted or a sorted T cell fraction (not recorded which). The rearrangement uses TRBV14 and TRBJ2-1; the D is unclear. This sequence was found in a male donor with ankylosing spondylitis or in good health (not recorded which). DNA for the CDR3: TGTGCCAGCAGCCAAGGTCTAGTACCCGGGCATGAGCAGTTCTTC. Amino acids: CASSQGLVPGHEQFF.